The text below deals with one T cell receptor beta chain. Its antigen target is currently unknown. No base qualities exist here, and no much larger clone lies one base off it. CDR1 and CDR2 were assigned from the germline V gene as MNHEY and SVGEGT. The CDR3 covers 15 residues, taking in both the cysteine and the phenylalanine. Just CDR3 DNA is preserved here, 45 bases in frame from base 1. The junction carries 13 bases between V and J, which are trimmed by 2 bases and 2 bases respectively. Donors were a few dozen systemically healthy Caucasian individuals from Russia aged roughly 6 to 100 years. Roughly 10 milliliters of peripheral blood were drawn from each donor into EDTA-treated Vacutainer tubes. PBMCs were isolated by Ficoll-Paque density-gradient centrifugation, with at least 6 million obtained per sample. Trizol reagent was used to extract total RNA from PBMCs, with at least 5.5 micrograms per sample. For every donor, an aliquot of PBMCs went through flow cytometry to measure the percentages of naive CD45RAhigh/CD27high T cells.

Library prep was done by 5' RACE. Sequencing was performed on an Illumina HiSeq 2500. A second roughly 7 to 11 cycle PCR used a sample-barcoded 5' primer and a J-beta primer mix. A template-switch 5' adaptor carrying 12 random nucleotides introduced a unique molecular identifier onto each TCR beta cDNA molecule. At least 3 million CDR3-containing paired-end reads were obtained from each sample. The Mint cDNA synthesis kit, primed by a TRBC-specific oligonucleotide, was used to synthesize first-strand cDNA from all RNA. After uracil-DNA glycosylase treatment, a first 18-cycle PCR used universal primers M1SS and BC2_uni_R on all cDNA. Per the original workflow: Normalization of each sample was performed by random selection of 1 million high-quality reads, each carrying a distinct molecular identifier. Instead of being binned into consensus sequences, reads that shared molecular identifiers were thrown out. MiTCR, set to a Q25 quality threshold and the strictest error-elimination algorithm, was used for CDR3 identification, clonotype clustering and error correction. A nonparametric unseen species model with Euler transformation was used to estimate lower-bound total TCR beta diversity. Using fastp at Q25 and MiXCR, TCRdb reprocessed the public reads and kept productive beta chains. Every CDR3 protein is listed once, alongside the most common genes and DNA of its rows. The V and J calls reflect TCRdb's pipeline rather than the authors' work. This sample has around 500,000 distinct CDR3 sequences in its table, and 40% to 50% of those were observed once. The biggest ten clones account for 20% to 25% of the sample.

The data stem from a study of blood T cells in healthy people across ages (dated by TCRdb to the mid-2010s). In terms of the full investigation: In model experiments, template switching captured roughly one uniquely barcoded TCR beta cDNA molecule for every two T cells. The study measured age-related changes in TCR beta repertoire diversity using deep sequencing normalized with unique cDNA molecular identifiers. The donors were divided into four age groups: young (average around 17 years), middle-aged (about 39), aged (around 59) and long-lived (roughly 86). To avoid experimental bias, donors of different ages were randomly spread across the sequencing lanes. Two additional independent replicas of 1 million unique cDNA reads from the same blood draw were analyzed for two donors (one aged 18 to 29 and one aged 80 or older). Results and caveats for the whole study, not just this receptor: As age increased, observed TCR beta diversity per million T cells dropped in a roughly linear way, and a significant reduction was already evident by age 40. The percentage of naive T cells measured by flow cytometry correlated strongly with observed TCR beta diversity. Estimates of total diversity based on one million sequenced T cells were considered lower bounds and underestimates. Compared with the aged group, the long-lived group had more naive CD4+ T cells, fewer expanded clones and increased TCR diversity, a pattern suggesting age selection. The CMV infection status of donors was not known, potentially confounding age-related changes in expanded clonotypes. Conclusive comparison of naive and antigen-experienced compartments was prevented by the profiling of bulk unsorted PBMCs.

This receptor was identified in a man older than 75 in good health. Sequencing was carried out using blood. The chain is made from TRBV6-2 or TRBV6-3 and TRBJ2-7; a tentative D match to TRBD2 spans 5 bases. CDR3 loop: CASSYGSLRAYEQYF. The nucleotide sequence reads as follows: TGTGCCAGCAGTTACGGGAGTCTACGGGCCTACGAGCAGTACTTC.